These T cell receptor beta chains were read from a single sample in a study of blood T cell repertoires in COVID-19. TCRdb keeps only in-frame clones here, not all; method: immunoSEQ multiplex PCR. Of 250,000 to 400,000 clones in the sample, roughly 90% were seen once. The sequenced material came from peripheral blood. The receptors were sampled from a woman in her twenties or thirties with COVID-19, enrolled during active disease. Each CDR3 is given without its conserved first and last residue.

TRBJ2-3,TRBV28,ASSLLQTPTDTQY
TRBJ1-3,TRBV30,AWSVTAGNTIY
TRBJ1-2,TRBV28,ASRTTNYGYT
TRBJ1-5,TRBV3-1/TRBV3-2,ASSPGQGYSNQPQH
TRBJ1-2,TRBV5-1,ARDSDTGQNYGYT
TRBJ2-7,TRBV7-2,ASSLMVGSSYEQY
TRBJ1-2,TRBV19,ASRQGHGYT
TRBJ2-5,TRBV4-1,ASSPEKWQGSETQY
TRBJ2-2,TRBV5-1,ASRPGTENTGELF
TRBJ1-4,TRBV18,ASSPLQGNEKLF